These 20 T cell receptor beta chains share one sample of origin, sequenced in a study of neoadjuvant anti-PD-1 for oral cavity cancer. Assay: immunoSEQ multiplex PCR; the TCRdb copy retains only in-frame clones and omits some. The data hold about 16,000 clones, with 67% observed a single time. Specimen: PBMCs, collected before nivolumab (anti-PD-1) treatment. All receptors derive from a person between 40 and 85 years old with oral cavity squamous cell carcinoma.

The gene calls are TRBV27 and TRBJ2-5; TRBD1 aligns across 7 bases. V shed 4 bases and J 5 bases; nucleotides not matched to a gene: 16. Germline CDR1 and CDR2: MNHEY and SMNVEV (reference sequence). The CDR3 extends over 17 amino acids. Here the CDR3 reads CASSSLDLTGKDETQYF. Written as DNA, the CDR3 is TGTGCCAGCAGTTCACTCGACCTGACAGGGAAGGACGAGACCCAGTACTTC.

The V gene is TRBV6-5, the J gene TRBJ2-7; TRBD2 agrees at 7 bases. With V trimmed by 2 bases and J by 2 bases, 9 bases remained unmatched. Germline-derived CDR1 and CDR2 are MNHEY and SVGAGI. The CDR3 covers 16 residues. The CDR3 is CASSYGGEPSPYEQYF. The CDR3 DNA is TGTGCCAGCAGTTACGGGGGGGAGCCTAGCCCCTACGAGCAGTACTTC.

The V call is TRBV5-1, the J call TRBJ2-7, with TRBD2 identical over 10 bases. After removal of 2 bases from V and 6 bases from J, the junction contained 8 bases not matched to a gene. Germline values: CDR1 SGHRS, CDR2 YFSETQ. The CDR3 consists of 15 residues. The CDR3 DNA is TGCGCCAGCAGCTTCCGGGGACTAGCGAGAGGCGAGCAGTACTTC. Encoded protein: CASSFRGLARGEQYF.

The chain recombines TRBV7-8 with TRBJ1-4, with 7 bases identical to TRBD1. The CDR3 is made up of 15 amino acids. The germline gives CDR1 SGHVS, CDR2 FQNEAQ. Losses at the gene ends were 4 bases for V and 4 bases for J; bases not matched to a gene: 6. DNA of the CDR3: TGTGCCAGCAGCTCACCCGGGACAGATAATGAAAAACTGTTTTTT. Its protein is CASSSPGTDNEKLFF.

The genes are TRBV5-4 and TRBJ2-1; weak D call: TRBD2 (6 bases). The germline CDR1 and CDR2 sequences are SGHNT and YYREEE (reference sequence). The V end lost 1 base, the J end lost 6 bases, and 14 bases lay between the germline ends. CDR3 length equals 15 residues. The CDR3 here is CASSLYGRILNEQFF. DNA of the CDR3: TGTGCCAGCAGCTTGTACGGGAGAATCCTCAATGAGCAGTTCTTC. Complete variable domain (other parts from reference TRBV5-4 and TRBJ2-1): ETGVTQSPTHLIKTRGQQVTLRCSSQSGHNTVSWYQQALGQGPQFIFQYYREEENGRGNFPPRFSGLQFPNYSSELNVNALELDDSALYLCASSLYGRILNEQFFGPGTRLTVL.

The chain's CDR3 is CAISESEGVSDKNIQYF. Here the CDR3 DNA reads TGTGCCATCAGTGAGTCCGAGGGAGTGAGCGACAAAAACATTCAGTACTTC. The J gene is TRBJ2-4, the V gene TRBV10-3; possible D gene TRBD2, 5 bases. Trimming took off 0 bases at V and 3 bases at J, with 15 bases between the two ends. Germline CDR1 reads ENHRY; CDR2 reads SYGVKD. The CDR3 is 17 residues long.

The chain joins TRBV30 to TRBJ2-1; the match to TRBD2 covers 13 bases. Trimming took 3 bases from V and 9 from J; bases not matched to a gene: 5. The CDR3 totals 14 residues. Germline V gene lookup returns CDR1 GTSNPN and CDR2 SVGIG (reference sequence). The CDR3 DNA follows: TGTGCCTGGAGACTAGCGGGAGGGCTGGGTGAGCAGTTCTTC. It is translated as CAWRLAGGLGEQFF.

The gene calls are TRBV19 and TRBJ2-4, with no clear D. The CDR3 spans 14 residues. V was cut by 1 base and J by 0 bases, with 4 bases left in between. Germline V gene data show CDR1 as LNHDA and CDR2 as SQIVND (reference sequence). The CDR3 spells CASSIAVAKNIQYF. Here the CDR3 DNA reads TGTGCCAGTAGTATAGCGGTAGCCAAAAACATTCAGTACTTC.

This CDR3 reads CASSLSGRGGTGELFF. In DNA, the CDR3 is TGCGCCAGCAGCTTGAGCGGGAGGGGAGGCACCGGGGAGCTGTTTTTT. J is TRBJ2-2 and V is TRBV5-1; TRBD2 agrees at 10 bases. The CDR3 covers 16 residues. Trimming removed 1 base from V and 4 bases from J; junction bases left unmatched: 4. Per the germline V gene, CDR1 is SGHRS and CDR2 is YFSETQ.

V gene TRBV7-8 combines with J gene TRBJ2-2; D gene ambiguous. Germline V gives CDR1 SGHVS, CDR2 FQNEAQ. The CDR3 consists of 15 residues. The DNA for the CDR3 is TGTACCTGCCATCCGCGTGCTCAGAACACCGGGGAGCTGTTTTTT. Its translation is CTCHPRAQNTGELFF.

This rearrangement joins TRBV6-5 to TRBJ2-7; TRBD2 agrees at 8 bases. The junction had 8 bases not matched to a gene; V was cut back by 5 bases and J by 2 bases. Germline CDR1 and CDR2: MNHEY and SVGAGI. The CDR3 covers 15 residues. The CDR3 here is CASSPTSGGAYEQYF. Written as DNA, the CDR3 is TGTGCCAGCAGTCCGACCAGCGGGGGAGCCTACGAGCAGTACTTC.

The sample holds one count of this clone. The chain combines TRBV6-1 with TRBJ1-2; D uncertain. The V gene's germline CDR1 is MNHNS and CDR2 SASEGT. The CDR3 is made up of 12 amino acids. V was clipped by 5 bases and J by 4 bases, with 8 bases between them. The CDR3 region has the DNA TGTGCCAGCAGTACCGAGGTCTATGGCTACACCTTC. This sequence encodes CASSTEVYGYTF.

This sequence joins TRBV7-9 and TRBJ2-3; a possible D gene is TRBD2 (6 bases). V lost 3 bases and J 2 bases, leaving 9 bases between the germline ends. The CDR3 has 14 residues. The V gene's germline CDR1 is SEHNR and CDR2 FQNEAQ (reference sequence). The CDR3 region is CASSFGGNTDTQYF. The CDR3 DNA sequence: TGTGCCAGCAGCTTCGGCGGGAACACAGATACGCAGTATTTT.

This clone was observed a single time. The gene calls are TRBV27 and TRBJ2-7; 8 bases map to TRBD1. CDR1 MNHEY and CDR2 SMNVEV come from the germline V gene (reference sequence). Trimming at V came to 4 bases and at J to 6 bases, leaving 11 bases not matched to a gene. The length of the CDR3 is 15 residues. DNA for the CDR3: TGTGCCAGCAGTTCCCCGGGACAGGCCCTGTCCGAGCAGTACTTC. Translated: CASSSPGQALSEQYF.

This rearrangement joins TRBV30 to TRBJ2-7; 7 nucleotides align to TRBD1. The CDR3 sequence is 13 residues long. V dropped 1 base and J dropped 3; count of bases not matched to a gene: 3. Per germline, CDR1 GTSNPN and CDR2 SVGIG (reference sequence). This chain's CDR3 is CAWSGDRVYEQYF. In DNA form, the CDR3 reads TGTGCCTGGAGTGGCGACAGGGTCTACGAGCAGTACTTC.

The chain combines TRBV19 with TRBJ2-7, with 9 bases matching TRBD2. The CDR3 loop spans 19 amino acids. V lost 0 bases to trimming and J lost 0 bases; unmatched junction nucleotides: 12. Germline V lookup: CDR1 LNHDA, CDR2 SQIVND (reference sequence). CDR3 loop: CASSIDNTAGGTSSYEQYF. CDR3 in DNA: TGTGCCAGTAGTATAGATAACACTGCGGGAGGGACCAGCTCCTACGAGCAGTACTTC.

V usage is TRBV6-5 and J usage is TRBJ2-7; TRBD1 might be the D (6 bases). From germline, CDR1 is MNHEY and CDR2 SVGAGI. The CDR3 length is 12 residues. Trimming took off 6 bases at V and 7 bases at J, with 13 bases between the two ends. The CDR3 loop is CASRNRVREQYF. Written as DNA, the CDR3 is TGTGCCAGCAGGAACAGGGTGAGGGAGCAGTACTTC.

This clone has only one observation. The rearrangement links TRBV10-3 to TRBJ2-1; no firm D call. From germline, CDR1 is ENHRY and CDR2 SYGVKD. V was pared by 1 base and J by 8 bases, with 3 bases between. The CDR3 has 11 amino acids. CDR3 amino acids: CAISEWDEQFF. The CDR3 DNA reads as TGTGCCATCAGTGAGTGGGATGAGCAGTTCTTC.

This rearrangement joins TRBV5-4 to TRBJ2-5; perhaps D is TRBD1 or TRBD2 (6 bases each). The germline V gene encodes CDR1 SGHNT and CDR2 YYREEE (reference sequence). V was clipped by 2 bases and J by 5 bases, with 16 bases between them. This CDR3 has 15 residues. In DNA form, the CDR3 reads TGTGCCAGCAGCTTTGCAGCCGGAGGGGGGGAGACCCAGTACTTC. Protein product: CASSFAAGGGETQYF.

The genes are TRBV29-1 and TRBJ2-1; D possibly corresponds to TRBD2 (7 bases). V was pared by 3 bases and J by 1 base, with 13 bases between. Germline values: CDR1 SQVTM, CDR2 ANQGSEA. CDR3 length: 15 residues. As DNA, the CDR3 is TGCAGCGTTGACGCGGGGGCGGGGTCCTACAATGAGCAGTTCTTC. Its translation: CSVDAGAGSYNEQFF.